These 21 T cell receptor beta chains were sequenced from one sample in a study of shared T cell receptors in the human thymus. Assay: immunoSEQ multiplex PCR; the TCRdb copy retains only in-frame clones and omits some. The sample contains 700,000 to 750,000 clones, over 75% of which appear only once. These sequences were also reported in another study, on human thymus T cells.

The sample consisted of thymocytes. These receptor sequences come from a girl younger than two with a congenital heart defect.

The CDR3 region is CASSPPRRDTIRSYEQYF. The CDR3 DNA follows: TGTGCCAGCAGCCCCCCCCGCCGGGACACTATTCGCTCCTACGAGCAGTACTTC. The chain couples TRBV5-5 to TRBJ2-7; possible D gene TRBD1, 6 bases. The germline gives CDR1 SGHKS, CDR2 YYEKEE (reference sequence). The CDR3 loop spans 18 amino acids. V lost 4 bases to trimming and J lost 0 bases, with 23 bases between them. The full variable domain, with the rest looked up from reference TRBV5-5 and TRBJ2-7, is DAGVTQSPTHLIKTRGQQVTLRCSPISGHKSVSWYQQVLGQGPQFIFQYYEKEERGRGNFPDRFSARQFPNYSSELNVNALLLGDSALYLCASSPPRRDTIRSYEQYFGPGTRLTVT.

This clone was seen once. The chain couples TRBV6-1 to TRBJ1-5; D gene uncertain. Germline V gives CDR1 MNHNS, CDR2 SASEGT. V was cut by 2 bases and J by 6 bases, with 8 bases left in between. The CDR3 runs 13 residues. Here the CDR3 DNA reads TGTGCCAGCAGTGAACAGAAGTGTCAGCCCCAGCATTTT. Its protein is CASSEQKCQPQHF.

The chain joins TRBV2 to TRBJ2-6; 8 bases fit TRBD1. Germline V gene lookup returns CDR1 SNHLY and CDR2 FYNNEI. Unmatched junction bases numbered 9, after V lost 6 bases and J lost 2 bases. This CDR3 is built from 17 residues. This CDR3 is CASRVHKTGAGANVLTF. CDR3 DNA: TGTGCCAGCAGAGTACACAAGACAGGGGCTGGGGCCAACGTCCTGACTTTC.

The chain employs TRBV30 and TRBJ1-6; 9 bases are a match to TRBD1. V shed 8 bases and J 7 bases; nucleotides not matched to a gene: 6. Looked up from germline, CDR1 is GTSNPN and CDR2 is SVGIG (reference sequence). The CDR3 contains 13 residues. DNA of the CDR3: TGTGCCGGAGGGGACAGGGTGAATTCACCCCTCCACTTT. Its translation: CAGGDRVNSPLHF.

The V call is TRBV5-1, the J call TRBJ1-2; D is possibly TRBD1 (5 bases). CDR1 is SGHRS and CDR2 is YFSETQ in the germline V gene. The length of the CDR3 is 16 residues. The germline V and J ends were trimmed by 3 bases and 1 base, with 16 bases remaining between them. The DNA of the CDR3 is TGCGCCAGCAGCTCCCTTCTGGGGCAGCTTAACTATGGCTACACCTTC. Its protein is CASSSLLGQLNYGYTF.

The chain couples TRBV19 to TRBJ1-6; D ambiguous. The V and J ends lost 5 bases and 0 bases respectively, with 8 bases between them. CDR1 and CDR2 (germline): LNHDA, SQIVND (reference sequence). The CDR3 sequence is 15 residues long. CDR3 coding DNA: TGTGCCAGTAGTGCATCCTACTCCTATAATTCACCCCTCCACTTT. Amino acids: CASSASYSYNSPLHF. Variable domain in full (rest from reference TRBV19 and TRBJ1-6): DGGITQSPKYLFRKEGQNVTLSCEQNLNHDAMYWYRQDPGQGLRLIYYSQIVNDFQKGDIAEGYSVSREKKESFPLTVTSAQKNPTAFYLCASSASYSYNSPLHFGNGTRLTVT.

CDR3 in amino acids: CASSARTSGGAAYNEQFF. The CDR3 region has the DNA TGTGCCAGCAGCGCTCGGACTAGCGGGGGGGCAGCCTACAATGAGCAGTTCTTC. V and J are TRBV5-8 and TRBJ2-1, with 15 bases matching TRBD2. This CDR3 contains 18 residues. Losses at the gene ends were 4 bases for V and 2 bases for J; bases not matched to a gene: 7. The germline V gene has CDR1 SGHTS and CDR2 YDEGEE.

This chain joins TRBV14 and TRBJ1-1; D call uncertain. Germline V gene lookup returns CDR1 SGHDN and CDR2 FVKESK. Trimming took off 4 bases at V and 0 bases at J, with 12 bases between the two ends. This CDR3 is 15 amino acids long. CDR3 sequence (DNA): TGTGCCAGCAGCCCCCGTACTCGCATGAACACTGAAGCTTTCTTT. It codes for CASSPRTRMNTEAFF.

This clone has just a few counts. The chain employs TRBV7-2 and TRBJ1-2, with TRBD1 matching over 10 bases. The CDR3 has 15 residues. In germline, CDR1 is SGHTA, CDR2 FQGNSA. V shed 5 bases and J 5 bases; nucleotides not matched to a gene: 8. Here the CDR3 reads CASSLDRGRRYGYTF. The DNA for the CDR3 is TGTGCCAGCAGCCTAGACAGGGGGCGCCGGTATGGCTACACCTTC.

The chain employs TRBV30 and TRBJ1-5; D remains unclear. Germline loops: CDR1 GTSNPN, CDR2 SVGIG (reference sequence). CDR3 length: 14 amino acids. Trimming took 1 base from V and 7 from J, leaving 14 bases between them. CDR3 nucleotide sequence: TGTGCCTGGAGTGCAGCGGGGTATGGCCAGCCCCAGCATTTT. It encodes CAWSAAGYGQPQHF.

A remark on this clone: This same CDR3 is encoded by further DNA sequences in the sample. The chain recombines TRBV7-9 with TRBJ1-5, with D possibly matching TRBD1 (5 bases). V was shortened by 1 base and J by 5 bases, with 6 bases between the two germline ends. The germline V gene encodes CDR1 SEHNR and CDR2 FQNEAQ (reference sequence). The CDR3 extends over 13 amino acids. This chain's CDR3 is CASSLGGDQPQHF. For the CDR3, the DNA is TGTGCCAGCAGCTTAGGGGGGGATCAGCCCCAGCATTTT.

In DNA form, the CDR3 reads TGTGCCAGCAGCTTAGAGCGGGGGGGCAAAAACATTCAGTACTTC. Translating gives CASSLERGGKNIQYF. V gene TRBV13 combines with J gene TRBJ2-4, with 10 bases lining up with TRBD2. There are 15 residues in the CDR3. V gave up 1 base and J gave up 3 bases; unmatched junction bases: 0. CDR1 and CDR2 (germline): PRHDT, FYEKMQ (reference sequence).

This chain uses TRBV7-9 with TRBJ1-3, with D possibly matching TRBD1 (6 bases). Germline CDR1 SEHNR, CDR2 FQNEAQ (reference sequence). The ends were cut back, 2 bases at V and 0 bases at J, with 17 bases in the middle. The CDR3 is 18 amino acids. The CDR3 sequence: CASSLRGGPTCSGNTIYF. The CDR3, as DNA: TGTGCCAGCAGCTTACGGGGGGGGCCTACTTGCTCTGGAAACACCATATATTTT.

This clone came up once. The rearrangement uses TRBV9 and TRBJ2-1, with D possibly TRBD1 on 5 matching bases. V lost 4 bases, J lost 8 bases, and 16 bases lay in between. This CDR3 is built from 14 residues. The germline V gene has CDR1 SGDLS and CDR2 YYNGEE. CDR3 sequence (DNA): TGTGCCAGCAGCACGCGACAGCATAAGGATGAGCAGTTCTTC. Protein sequence: CASSTRQHKDEQFF.

This clone was seen only once. J is TRBJ2-7 and V is TRBV5-4; 13 bases align to TRBD2. Germline CDR1 SGHNT, CDR2 YYREEE (reference sequence). The CDR3 runs 15 residues. V trimming: 4 bases; J trimming: 7 bases; junction bases outside the gene matches: 8. The CDR3 spells CASSIPTSGGREQYF. CDR3 coding DNA: TGTGCCAGCAGCATCCCGACTAGCGGGGGGCGAGAGCAGTACTTC.

The rearrangement joins TRBV30 to TRBJ2-7, with D possibly TRBD2 on 6 matching bases. CDR1 and CDR2 (germline): GTSNPN, SVGIG (reference sequence). CDR3 length: 14 amino acids. V lost 3 bases and J 5 bases, leaving 17 bases between the germline ends. The CDR3 DNA is TGTGCCTGGAGCCGAAAATGGGGGGTCCACGAGCAGTACTTC. This gives the protein CAWSRKWGVHEQYF.

The chain employs TRBV9 and TRBJ1-2; the D is unclear. V lost 0 bases, J lost 6 bases, and 21 bases lay in between. The germline V gene has CDR1 SGDLS and CDR2 YYNGEE. This CDR3 is built from 17 residues. In DNA, the CDR3 is TGTGCCAGCAGCGTAGGAAGGGCGGGGAAGCGATTAAATGGCTACACCTTC. Translation gives CASSVGRAGKRLNGYTF.

The V and J genes are TRBV7-2 and TRBJ1-1, with a weak D call TRBD1 (6 bases). Trimming left V 4 bases short and J 0 bases short, with 24 bases between. The CDR3 consists of 19 residues. Germline V gene sequence: CDR1 SGHTA, CDR2 FQGNSA. The CDR3 DNA is TGTGCCAGCAGCTGGGGTAGGGGCAGGGGCGCGGGCATGAACACTGAAGCTTTCTTT. Translating it yields CASSWGRGRGAGMNTEAFF.

The V and J genes are TRBV27 and TRBJ2-7, with no clear D. The CDR3 loop spans 12 amino acids. Germline V lookup: CDR1 MNHEY, CDR2 SMNVEV (reference sequence). The germline V and J ends were trimmed by 6 bases and 0 bases, with 6 bases remaining between them. CDR3 sequence: CASSYNSYEQYF. CDR3 nucleotide sequence: TGTGCCAGCAGCTATAACTCCTACGAGCAGTACTTC.

V and J are TRBV27 and TRBJ1-4; 10 nucleotides line up with TRBD1. CDR1 and CDR2 from the germline V gene are MNHEY and SMNVEV (reference sequence). The V and J ends lost 0 bases and 6 bases, in that order; junction bases with no gene match: 4. This CDR3 comprises 16 residues. CDR3 sequence reads: CASSLSPGTGDEKLFF. CDR3 sequence (DNA): TGTGCCAGCAGTTTATCGCCCGGGACAGGGGATGAAAAACTGTTTTTT. Looking up the rest from reference TRBV27 and TRBJ1-4 gives the full variable domain: EAQVTQNPRYLITVTGKKLTVTCSQNMNHEYMSWYRQDPGLGLRQIYYSMNVEVTDKGDVPEGYKVSRKEKRNFPLILESPSPNQTSLYFCASSLSPGTGDEKLFFGSGTQLSVL.

The chain couples TRBV5-5 to TRBJ1-5; 12 nucleotides match TRBD1. Germline CDR1 and CDR2: SGHKS and YYEKEE (reference sequence). This CDR3 has 18 amino acids. V was pared by 4 bases and J by 5 bases, with 13 bases of the junction left unmatched. The CDR3 protein is CASSPRDRGLVADQPQHF. CDR3 nucleotides: TGTGCCAGCAGCCCCCGGGACAGGGGGCTGGTGGCCGATCAGCCCCAGCATTTT.